This record concerns one T cell receptor (beta chain) sequence. Its antigen remains unidentified. The method was immunoSEQ multiplex PCR; TCRdb's version includes in-frame clones alone and lacks a portion of them. The sample contains around 18,000 clones, 93% of which appear only once. Sorted regulatory T cells were CD4-positive, CD25-high and CD127-low or negative. The sample belongs to a study of B cell selection in AIRE deficiency. Regarding the study as a whole: In TCRBV usage, CDR3 length and diversity, patient Tconv and Treg cells matched healthy donors.

The V gene lost 1 base and the J gene lost 4 bases, with 18 bases spanning the gap. The germline V gene encodes CDR1 SGHTA and CDR2 FQGTGA. This CDR3 has 17 residues. The receptor comes from a human donor in good health. This sequence joins TRBV7-3 and TRBJ2-3; no reliable D call. Specimen: CD4+CD25+ Tregs sorted from PBMCs. CDR3 residues: CASSLRAHSPSADTQYF. The CDR3 coding sequence is TGTGCCAGCAGCTTAAGGGCACATTCCCCTAGTGCAGATACGCAGTATTTT.